The rows below give T cell receptor beta chains drawn from one sample of a study of T cell responses to AZD1222 COVID-19 vaccine. Sequencing was performed with immunoSEQ multiplex PCR; in TCRdb, only in-frame clones are kept and a portion is missing. This sample has about 150,000 clones, with 88% found just once. The sample consisted of peripheral blood, taken on day 0 of AZD1222 vaccination. The receptors were sampled from an adult in good health. The CDR3 runs from the conserved cysteine through the conserved F or W. D genes are given only for firm matches. Expanded clones get a size class; other rows say once, few or many, or leave the size out.

v_gene	j_gene	abundance	d_gene	len	CDR3aa	CDR3nt
TRBV4-2	TRBJ1-2	NA	NA	13	CASSRGTTFGYTF	TGTGCCAGCAGCCGAGGGACAACTTTTGGCTACACCTTC
TRBV5-5	TRBJ2-4	NA	NA	15	CASSAQGSAKNIQYF	TGTGCCAGCAGCGCACAGGGCTCTGCCAAAAACATTCAGTACTTC
TRBV28	TRBJ1-2	NA	NA	14	CASSTGERFYGYTF	TGTGCCAGCAGTACGGGAGAACGCTTCTATGGCTACACCTTC
TRBV9	TRBJ2-3	many	NA	15	CASSVAGEPKDTQYF	TGTGCCAGCAGCGTAGCGGGAGAACCGAAAGATACGCAGTATTTT
TRBV19	TRBJ1-4	once	NA	15	CASSLATPGNEKLFF	TGTGCCAGTAGTCTAGCGACACCCGGTAATGAAAAACTGTTTTTT
TRBV6-4	TRBJ2-1	NA	TRBD2	16	CASSAATSGSYNEQFF	TGTGCCAGCAGTGCTGCAACTAGCGGCTCCTACAATGAGCAGTTCTTC
TRBV19	TRBJ2-7	NA	TRBD1	18	CASSILLTDRDRGYEQYF	TGTGCCAGTAGTATCCTTCTTACGGACCGGGACAGGGGATACGAGCAGTACTTC
TRBV28	TRBJ1-4	NA	NA	12	CASGGNDEKLFF	TGTGCCAGCGGGGGGAACGATGAAAAACTGTTTTTT
TRBV12-5	TRBJ2-7	NA	NA	15	CASGAAGTSDYEQYF	TGTGCTAGTGGTGCCGCCGGGACTTCAGACTACGAGCAGTACTTC
TRBV9	TRBJ1-2	NA	NA	13	CASSVGTDYGYTF	TGTGCCAGCAGCGTAGGGACCGACTATGGCTACACCTTC
TRBV10-3	TRBJ1-3	few	TRBD1	15	CAIKEQGAPGNTIYF	TGTGCCATCAAGGAACAGGGGGCCCCTGGAAACACCATATATTTT
TRBV14	TRBJ1-3	NA	NA	15	CASSHGGGSGNTIYF	TGTGCCAGCAGCCACGGCGGGGGCTCTGGAAACACCATATATTTT
TRBV27	TRBJ1-1	once	NA	15	CASSPGSYVGTEAFF	TGTGCCAGCAGCCCGGGGAGCTACGTAGGCACTGAAGCTTTCTTT
TRBV11-3	TRBJ2-1	NA	TRBD2	17	CASSLGNPLAGGTEQFF	TGTGCCAGCAGCTTAGGCAACCCCCTAGCGGGAGGTACTGAGCAGTTCTTC
TRBV28	TRBJ2-3	NA	TRBD2	16	CASSVILAGGADTQYF	TGTGCCAGCAGTGTAATTCTAGCGGGAGGGGCAGATACGCAGTATTTT
TRBV6-5	TRBJ2-5	few	NA	12	CASNPTGETQYF	TGTGCCAGCAACCCAACCGGAGAGACCCAGTACTTC
TRBV7-3	TRBJ2-3	NA	TRBD2	16	CASSLRVAGGVDTQYF	TGTGCCAGCAGCTTAAGAGTAGCGGGAGGGGTAGATACGCAGTATTTT
TRBV7-2	TRBJ1-2	NA	TRBD1	14	CASSLSGRGHGYTF	TGTGCCAGCAGCTTATCGGGCAGGGGGCATGGCTACACCTTC
TRBV6-5	TRBJ1-2	NA	NA	15	CASSYEGVRGNGYTF	TGTGCCAGCAGTTATGAAGGGGTTAGAGGCAATGGCTACACCTTC
TRBV25-1	TRBJ2-7	NA	TRBD1	15	CASSATDRETYEQYF	TGTGCCAGCAGTGCCACGGACAGGGAAACCTACGAGCAGTACTTC
TRBV13	TRBJ1-1	NA	NA	13	CASSHRVNTEAFF	TGTGCCAGCAGCCACAGGGTGAACACTGAAGCTTTCTTT
TRBV5-1	TRBJ2-7	once	NA	13	CASSLDQDYEQYF	TGCGCCAGCAGCTTAGACCAGGACTACGAGCAGTACTTC
TRBV4-1	TRBJ1-5	NA	NA	15	CASSQVAASNQPQHF	TGCGCCAGCAGCCAAGTTGCGGCTAGCAATCAGCCCCAGCATTTT
TRBV5-1	TRBJ2-7	NA	NA	13	CASSYSGRYEQYF	TGCGCCAGCAGCTATTCAGGGCGCTACGAGCAGTACTTC
TRBV6-1	TRBJ2-7	NA	NA	15	CASSEVEGGYGEQYF	TGTGCCAGCAGTGAAGTGGAGGGAGGCTACGGGGAGCAGTACTTC
TRBV5-4	TRBJ1-2	NA	TRBD1	13	CASRTGTNYGYTF	TGTGCCAGCAGGACAGGGACTAACTATGGCTACACCTTC
TRBV3-1/TRBV3-2	TRBJ2-7	NA	NA	13	CASSQDGPSEQYF	TGTGCCAGCAGCCAAGATGGGCCGAGCGAGCAGTACTTC
TRBV6-1	TRBJ1-2	NA	TRBD1	14	CASSEGDRGGGYTF	TGTGCCAGCAGTGAAGGGGACAGGGGCGGTGGCTACACCTTC
TRBV6-5	TRBJ1-2	once	NA	14	CASSYSKIGRGYTF	TGTGCCAGCAGTTACTCGAAGATAGGGCGTGGCTACACCTTC
TRBV2	TRBJ1-1	NA	NA	12	CASHLGGTEAFF	TGTGCCAGCCACCTGGGGGGCACTGAAGCTTTCTTT
TRBV28	TRBJ2-7	NA	NA	12	CASRDHAYEQYF	TGTGCCAGCCGGGACCACGCCTACGAGCAGTACTTC
TRBV24-1	TRBJ2-1	NA	NA	15	CATSDLRSIRNEQFF	TGTGCCACCAGTGATTTGCGCTCAATCCGCAATGAGCAGTTCTTC
TRBV5-1	TRBJ2-1	NA	NA	15	CASNRRAMASNEQFF	TGCGCCAGCAATAGGAGGGCCATGGCCTCCAATGAGCAGTTCTTC
TRBV19	TRBJ1-3	NA	NA	17	CASSIQGTINSGNTIYF	TGTGCCAGTAGTATACAGGGAACTATCAACTCTGGAAACACCATATATTTT
TRBV4-3	TRBJ1-4	NA	TRBD1	18	CASSQVYAFDRGNEKLFF	TGCGCCAGCAGCCAAGTCTACGCGTTCGACAGGGGAAATGAAAAACTGTTTTTT
TRBV6-6	TRBJ1-5	NA	NA	15	CASSYWGMNNQPQHF	TGTGCCAGCAGTTACTGGGGCATGAACAATCAGCCCCAGCATTTT
TRBV10-3	TRBJ2-3	NA	NA	12	CAISLEGDTQYF	TGTGCCATCAGCCTAGAGGGAGATACGCAGTATTTT
TRBV21-1	TRBJ1-4	NA	NA	13	CASTGQVHEKLFF	TGTGCCAGCACCGGACAGGTACATGAAAAACTGTTTTTT
TRBV27	TRBJ1-5	many	NA	15	CASSPQGLGNQPQHF	TGTGCCAGCAGTCCTCAGGGTCTTGGCAATCAGCCCCAGCATTTT
TRBV5-4	TRBJ2-1	NA	TRBD1	15	CASSATGRGDNEQFF	TGTGCCAGCAGCGCGACAGGGAGAGGGGACAATGAGCAGTTCTTC
TRBV7-9	TRBJ2-3	NA	NA	15	CASNQGLGGIDTQYF	TGTGCCAGCAACCAGGGTCTAGGAGGGATAGATACGCAGTATTTT
TRBV12-5	TRBJ1-4	NA	NA	16	CASGLVLGSYNEKLFF	TGTGCTAGTGGTTTGGTACTCGGCAGCTATAATGAAAAACTGTTTTTT
TRBV10-3	TRBJ2-3	NA	TRBD2	15	CAISDGGGRTDTQYF	TGTGCCATCAGTGATGGTGGCGGGAGAACAGATACGCAGTATTTT
TRBV29-1	TRBJ2-5	NA	TRBD1	12	CSGTGGQETQYF	TGCAGCGGAACAGGGGGCCAAGAGACCCAGTACTTC
TRBV5-6	TRBJ2-3	NA	TRBD2	18	CASSSLRTSGRVTDTQYF	TGTGCCAGCAGCTCCCTTCGGACTAGCGGGAGGGTAACAGATACGCAGTATTTT
TRBV18	TRBJ1-2	NA	TRBD1	15	CASSPDGTAYYGYTF	TGTGCCAGCTCACCCGACGGGACAGCTTACTATGGCTACACCTTC
TRBV6-4	TRBJ2-3	NA	TRBD1	14	CASRRQGPTDTQYF	TGTGCCAGCCGCCGACAGGGCCCCACAGATACGCAGTATTTT
TRBV5-1	TRBJ1-1	once	NA	12	CASSLGSYGAFF	TGCGCCAGCAGCCTTGGGTCATACGGGGCTTTCTTT
TRBV29-1	TRBJ2-2	NA	NA	12	CSTGRETGELFF	TGCAGCACAGGGCGCGAAACCGGGGAGCTGTTTTTT
TRBV7-9	TRBJ1-6	NA	TRBD1	13	CASSPVQGSYLHF	TGTGCCAGCAGCCCTGTACAGGGGAGTTACCTCCACTTT
TRBV27	TRBJ2-3	NA	NA	14	CASSFQGYLDTQYF	TGTGCCAGCAGTTTCCAGGGATATTTGGATACGCAGTATTTT
TRBV19	TRBJ1-4	NA	NA	13	CASRGATNEKLFF	TGTGCCAGCCGGGGCGCGACTAATGAAAAACTGTTTTTT
TRBV6-8	TRBJ1-1	NA	NA	17	CASSYPTPGRINTEAFF	TGTGCCAGCAGTTACCCGACACCGGGACGGATTAACACTGAAGCTTTCTTT